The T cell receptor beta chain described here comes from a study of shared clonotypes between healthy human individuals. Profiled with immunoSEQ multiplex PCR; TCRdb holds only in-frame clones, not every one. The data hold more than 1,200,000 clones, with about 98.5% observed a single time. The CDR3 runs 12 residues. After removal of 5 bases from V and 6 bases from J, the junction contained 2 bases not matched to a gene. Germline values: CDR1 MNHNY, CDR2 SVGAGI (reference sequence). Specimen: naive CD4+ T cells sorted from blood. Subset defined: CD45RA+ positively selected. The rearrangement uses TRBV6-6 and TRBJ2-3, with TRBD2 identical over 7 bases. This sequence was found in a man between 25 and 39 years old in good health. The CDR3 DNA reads TGTGCCAGCAGTACTAGCGTTGATACGCAGTATTTT. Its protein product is CASSTSVDTQYF.